Listed here are 5 T cell receptor beta chains from one sample, sequenced in a study of neurological immune-mediated disorders. TCRdb re-called the 5' RACE reads with MiXCR, one entry per CDR3 protein. This table holds some 29,000 distinct CDR3 sequences, 9.5% to 13% found once. Sequencing was performed on PBMCs. All receptors come from a woman aged 60-75 years in good health.

On this clonotype itself: A much more abundant neighbour one base away suggests this may be a read error. CDR3 amino acids: CASSPPGGNYNEQFF. In nucleotides, the CDR3 is TGTGCCAGCTCACCCCCGGGGGGGAACTACAATGAGCAGTTCTTC. The rearrangement links TRBV18 to TRBJ2-1; TRBD2 matches 8 bases. Per the germline V gene, CDR1 is KGHSH and CDR2 is LQKENI. The CDR3 totals 15 residues. Germline trimming cut 3 bases from V and 3 bases from J; bases unmatched to any gene: 4.

There are many counts of this clonotype. This chain joins TRBV5-1 and TRBJ2-1; TRBD2 matches 13 bases. CDR3 length: 15 residues. V was clipped by 4 bases and J by 5 bases; unmatched bases: 3. CDR1 SGHRS and CDR2 YFSETQ come from the germline V gene. The CDR3 nucleotides are TGCGCCAGCAGCCAGACTAGCGGGGGGCACAATGAGCAGTTCTTC. It yields the protein CASSQTSGGHNEQFF. Variable domain in full (rest from reference TRBV5-1 and TRBJ2-1): KAGVTQTPRYLIKTRGQQVTLSCSPISGHRSVSWYQQTPGQGLQFLFEYFSETQRNKGNFPGRFSGRQFSNSRSEMNVSTLELGDSALYLCASSQTSGGHNEQFFGPGTRLTVL.

This clonotype counts as medium-sized. The chain couples TRBV18 to TRBJ2-7, with D unclear. Trimming cost V 4 bases and J 7 bases, with 11 bases left between them. This CDR3 is built from 12 residues. Germline CDR1 reads KGHSH; CDR2 reads LQKENI. Written as DNA, the CDR3 is TGTGCCAGCTCACTTTCACCCGAGGAGCAGTACTTC. Amino acids: CASSLSPEEQYF. The whole variable domain, filled in from reference TRBV18 and TRBJ2-7, reads NAGVMQNPRHLVRRRGQEARLRCSPMKGHSHVYWYRQLPEEGLKFMVYLQKENIIDESGMPKERFSAEFPKEGPSILRIQQVVRGDSAAYFCASSLSPEEQYFGPGTRLTVT.

This clonotype has ten or more counts. The chain carries TRBV5-1 and TRBJ1-1; TRBD1 aligns across 8 bases. The CDR3 extends over 15 amino acids. The trim removed 0 bases at V and 7 bases at J, leaving 8 bases unmatched. Germline CDR1 is SGHRS and CDR2 is YFSETQ. The CDR3 here is CASSLVAGGAGEAFF. The CDR3 DNA reads as TGCGCCAGCAGCTTGGTGGCAGGGGGCGCGGGTGAAGCTTTCTTT.

In its sample, this clonotype was seen many times. This chain joins TRBV12-3 or TRBV12-4 and TRBJ1-3; D is unclear. Trimming shortened V by 2 bases and J by 2 bases, and 4 bases separated the two germline ends. The CDR3 covers 13 residues. CDR3 nucleotides: TGTGCCAGCAGTTTAACGACTGGAAACACCATATATTTT. This translates into CASSLTTGNTIYF.